The entry below gives a single TCR beta chain sequence along with its context. Its antigen remains unknown. This sample was included in a study of persistence of HIV-infected CD4 T cells. Whole-study results and caveats: The rare CMV-responding cells with HIV-1 proviruses were not separately TCR-sequenced.

This CDR3 has 14 residues. Germline V CDR1 and CDR2: SGHKS, YYEKEE (reference sequence). V dropped 2 bases and J dropped 2; count of bases not matched to a gene: 2. The immunoSEQ assay was version 4, run in survey mode. The repertoire was sequenced with immunoSEQ multiplex PCR; TCRdb's copy has only in-frame clones and lacks some. The sample has 30,000 to 45,000 clones, 87% seen once. Cells were stimulated nonspecifically with anti-CD3/anti-CD28 magnetic beads. CD4+ T cells upregulating both CD40 ligand and CD69 were sorted as responding cells. The V gene is TRBV5-5, the J gene TRBJ2-3; 7 nucleotides match TRBD1. This TCR was sampled from an adult man with HIV who was CMV-seropositive. The material sequenced was CD4+ T cells sorted from PBMCs after approximately 20-hour stimulation, taken from a patient who received antiretroviral therapy. CDR3 nucleotide sequence: TGTGCCAGCAGCTTTGACAGGGCCACAGATACGCAGTATTTT. Its translation: CASSFDRATDTQYF.